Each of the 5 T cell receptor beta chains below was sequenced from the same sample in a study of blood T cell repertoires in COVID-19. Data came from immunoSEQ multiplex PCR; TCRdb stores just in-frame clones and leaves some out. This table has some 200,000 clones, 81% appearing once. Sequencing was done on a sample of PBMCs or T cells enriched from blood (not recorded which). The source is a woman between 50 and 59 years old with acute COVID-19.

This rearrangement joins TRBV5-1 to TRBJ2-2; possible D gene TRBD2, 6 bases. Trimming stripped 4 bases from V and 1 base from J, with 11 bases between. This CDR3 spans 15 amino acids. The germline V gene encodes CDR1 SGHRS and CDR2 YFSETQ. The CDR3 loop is CASSLRAGNTGELFF. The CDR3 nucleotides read TGCGCCAGCAGCCTTCGAGCGGGGAACACCGGGGAGCTGTTTTTT.

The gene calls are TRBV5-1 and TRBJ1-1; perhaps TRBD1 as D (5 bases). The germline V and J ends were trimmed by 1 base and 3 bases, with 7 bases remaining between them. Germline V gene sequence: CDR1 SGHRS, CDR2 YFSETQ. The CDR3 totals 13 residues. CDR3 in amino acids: CASSLSGDTEAFF. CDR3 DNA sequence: TGCGCCAGCAGCTTGTCGGGGGACACTGAAGCTTTCTTT.

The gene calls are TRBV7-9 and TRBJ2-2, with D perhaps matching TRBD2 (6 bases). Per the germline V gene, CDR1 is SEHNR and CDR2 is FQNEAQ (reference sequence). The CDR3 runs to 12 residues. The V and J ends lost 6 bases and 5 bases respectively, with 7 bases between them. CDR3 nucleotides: TGTGCCAGCAGTGGGGGGACCGGGGAGCTGTTTTTT. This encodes CASSGGTGELFF.

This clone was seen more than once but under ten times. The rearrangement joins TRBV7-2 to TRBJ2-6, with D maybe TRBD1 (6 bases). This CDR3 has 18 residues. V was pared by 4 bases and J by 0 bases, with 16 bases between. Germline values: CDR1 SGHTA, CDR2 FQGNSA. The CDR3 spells CASSSLDSHSSGANVLTF. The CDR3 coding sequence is TGTGCCAGCAGCTCATTGGACAGCCATAGCTCTGGGGCCAACGTCCTGACTTTC.

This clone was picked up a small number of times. CDR3 protein: CSASFIRAGGNQPQHF. CDR3 DNA: TGCAGTGCTAGTTTCATCAGGGCTGGAGGCAATCAGCCCCAGCATTTT. V is TRBV20-1 and J is TRBJ1-5, with TRBD1 as a possible D gene (5 bases). CDR3 length equals 16 residues. Germline values: CDR1 DFQATT, CDR2 SNEGSKA (reference sequence). V dropped 3 bases and J dropped 2 bases, with 17 bases sitting between them.